This is a list of T cell receptor beta chains from one sample in a study of cytomegalovirus exposure and HLA in healthy donors. TCRdb keeps only in-frame clones here, not all; method: immunoSEQ multiplex PCR. The sample holds over 100,000 clones, 70% to 80% seen once. The sequenced sample was PBMCs. All receptors derive from a female donor in good health and CMV-seropositive. The CDR3 runs from the conserved cysteine through the conserved F or W. A D gene is named only where the DNA matches it firmly. Clone size is shown for a subset of rows, as once, few, many or a class of expanded clone.

clone_size j_call v_call d_call cdr3_aa cdr3_nt
- TRBJ2-7 TRBV18 TRBD1 CASSPGRDRSYEQYF TGTGCCAGCTCACCAGGCCGGGACAGGTCGTACGAGCAGTACTTC
- TRBJ1-2 TRBV6-5 - CASSSPGGGGYTF TGTGCCAGCAGTTCCCCCGGGGGTGGTGGCTACACCTTC
few TRBJ1-4 TRBV6-1 - CASSWEGGTNEKLFF TGTGCCAGCAGTTGGGAGGGCGGGACTAATGAAAAACTGTTTTTT
few TRBJ1-1 TRBV11-2 TRBD1 CASSLITGGEAFF TGTGCCAGCAGCTTGATAACAGGGGGCGAGGCTTTCTTT
- TRBJ2-7 TRBV6-6 - CASNHPRDEQYF TGTGCCAGCAACCATCCCCGGGACGAGCAGTACTTC
- TRBJ1-3 TRBV5-4 TRBD1 CASSTGGQGANTIYF TGTGCCAGCAGCACCGGAGGACAGGGGGCAAACACCATATATTTT
once TRBJ2-1 TRBV5-1 TRBD2 CASSRGLTGPTYNEQFF TGCGCCAGCAGCAGGGGACTAACGGGCCCAACCTACAATGAGCAGTTCTTC
- TRBJ1-4 TRBV28 TRBD1 CASTEPGGNEKLFF TGTGCCAGCACCGAACCAGGGGGGAATGAAAAACTGTTTTTT
- TRBJ1-2 TRBV28 - CASSPLGVNYGYTF TGTGCCAGCAGTCCCCTAGGGGTGAACTATGGCTACACCTTC
- TRBJ1-5 TRBV30 - CAWNSGTPNQPQHF TGTGCCTGGAATTCCGGGACACCTAATCAGCCCCAGCATTTT
- TRBJ1-1 TRBV7-9 - CSSSRDFPEAFF TGTTCCAGCAGCCGGGACTTCCCTGAAGCTTTCTTT
once TRBJ2-6 TRBV15 - CATSRYSGSNSGANVLTF TGTGCCACCAGCAGATATTCGGGATCTAACTCTGGGGCCAACGTCCTGACTTTC
- TRBJ1-2 TRBV4-1 - CASSQESGVYGYTF TGCGCCAGCAGCCAAGAGTCCGGGGTTTATGGCTACACCTTC
few TRBJ2-1 TRBV4-2 - CASSQDPPSAFSHEQFF TGTGCCAGCAGCCAAGATCCCCCTAGCGCCTTCTCCCATGAGCAGTTCTTC
- TRBJ2-7 TRBV7-2 TRBD1 CASSQTGGGFEQYF TGTGCCAGCAGCCAAACAGGGGGAGGTTTCGAGCAGTACTTC
- TRBJ1-1 TRBV6-1 - CASSEDRGTEAFF TGTGCCAGCAGTGAGGACAGAGGCACTGAAGCTTTCTTT
- TRBJ1-2 TRBV6-6 TRBD1 CASSYSPGQGYGYTF TGTGCCAGCAGTTACTCTCCGGGACAGGGCTATGGCTACACCTTC
- TRBJ2-2 TRBV7-6 TRBD2 CASSSVRGGTNTGELFF TGTGCCAGCAGCAGCGTGCGGGGGGGAACGAACACCGGGGAGCTGTTTTTT
- TRBJ2-2 TRBV6-1 TRBD2 CAAIAGGPGSGELFF TGTGCCGCTATAGCGGGAGGGCCGGGGAGCGGGGAGCTGTTTTTT
- TRBJ1-6 TRBV7-3 - CASSLGAGLNSPLHF TGTGCCAGCAGCTTAGGGGCAGGCCTTAATTCACCCCTCCACTTT
- TRBJ1-5 TRBV28 - CASLSSGGGNQPQHF TGTGCCAGCCTGTCGTCAGGCGGGGGCAATCAGCCCCAGCATTTT
- TRBJ1-1 TRBV19 - CASRSGTLNTEAFF TGTGCCAGTAGATCCGGGACACTTAACACTGAAGCTTTCTTT
- TRBJ2-5 TRBV30 - CAGRRDSQETQYF TGTGCCGGGAGACGGGACTCCCAAGAGACCCAGTACTTC
- TRBJ2-5 TRBV19 TRBD1 CASSLRTGAQETQYF TGTGCCAGTAGTTTGAGGACAGGGGCCCAAGAGACCCAGTACTTC
- TRBJ1-3 TRBV9 - CASSVGQVSGNTIYF TGTGCCAGCAGCGTAGGACAGGTCTCTGGAAACACCATATATTTT
- TRBJ2-3 TRBV5-1 - CASSLVWFETDTQYF TGCGCCAGCAGCTTGGTCTGGTTCGAGACAGATACGCAGTATTTT
few TRBJ2-2 TRBV5-1 - CASSYEGANTGELFF TGCGCCAGCAGCTACGAGGGGGCGAACACCGGGGAGCTGTTTTTT
few TRBJ2-3 TRBV5-1 - CASSTARASTDTQYF TGCGCCAGCAGCACGGCCAGGGCTAGCACAGATACGCAGTATTTT
- TRBJ2-1 TRBV18 - CASSPLSGNEQFF TGTGCCAGCTCACCACTCTCCGGGAATGAGCAGTTCTTC
- TRBJ1-4 TRBV21-1 - CASSPQGAQINEKLFF TGTGCCAGCAGCCCTCAGGGGGCGCAGATTAATGAAAAACTGTTTTTT
- TRBJ2-7 TRBV5-6 TRBD2 CASSWGTSGPYEQYF TGTGCCAGCAGCTGGGGGACTAGCGGGCCTTACGAGCAGTACTTC
- TRBJ1-4 TRBV28 - CASSLFGEKLFF TGTGCCAGCAGTTTATTTGGCGAAAAACTGTTTTTT
- TRBJ1-1 TRBV29-1 - CSARGHSNTEAFF TGCAGCGCAAGGGGACATTCTAACACTGAAGCTTTCTTT
- TRBJ2-3 TRBV30 TRBD1 CAWSGGQGTDTQYF TGTGCCTGGAGTGGGGGACAGGGCACAGATACGCAGTATTTT
- TRBJ2-3 TRBV11-1 TRBD2 CASSLSGIAGGPKDTQYF TGTGCCAGCAGCTTAAGCGGTATAGCGGGAGGGCCGAAAGATACGCAGTATTTT